These T cell receptor beta chains were read from a single sample in a study of spatial heterogeneity in lung cancer. TCRdb reanalysed the 5' RACE reads using MiXCR and keeps one entry per CDR3 protein. Counted here are about 19,000 distinct CDR3 sequences, over 8% occurring once; the ten biggest clones make up approximately 34%. The sequenced sample was PBMCs, obtained at follow-up. These receptors all come from a female donor with early-stage non-small cell lung cancer. CDR3s include the opening cysteine and the closing phenylalanine or tryptophan. A D gene is named only where the DNA matches it firmly. Clone size is not always given. Where it is, it says once, few, many or a class for expanded clones.

d_call clone_size j_call v_call cdr3_nt cdr3_aa
- many TRBJ1-2 TRBV12-3/TRBV12-4 TGTGCCAGCAGTCTCCAGCGGGGCGTAAACTATGGCTACACCTTC CASSLQRGVNYGYTF
- many TRBJ2-1 TRBV6-5 TGTGCCAGCAGTTCAGGTCCGGGCCTCTGGAATGAGCAGTTCTTC CASSSGPGLWNEQFF
TRBD2 many TRBJ2-1 TRBV7-2 TGTGCCAGCAGCTGGACTAGCGGGATCAATGAGCAGTTCTTC CASSWTSGINEQFF
TRBD1 few TRBJ2-1 TRBV7-2 TGTGCCAGCAGCTTACTCCCGACAGGGAACAATGAGCAGTTCTTC CASSLLPTGNNEQFF
TRBD2 many TRBJ2-7 TRBV12-3/TRBV12-4 TGTGCCAGCGGGGTGAGCGGGGCTAGCGCCTACGAGCAGTACTTC CASGVSGASAYEQYF
- many TRBJ2-3 TRBV7-9 TGTGCCAGCAGCTTGGGGGAGCATAGCACAGATACGCAGTATTTT CASSLGEHSTDTQYF
TRBD2 few TRBJ2-1 TRBV12-3/TRBV12-4 TGTGCCAGCAGCACTAGCGGGAGGGAAGAGTTCTTC CASSTSGREEFF
- many TRBJ2-1 TRBV20-1 TGCAGTGCTAGAGGGGGGAGGCCAGGGAATGAGCAGTTCTTC CSARGGRPGNEQFF
- - TRBJ2-7 TRBV4-3 TGCGCCAGCAGCCAAGACACGGGACTGTCCTACGAGCAGTACTTC CASSQDTGLSYEQYF
- - TRBJ1-5 TRBV7-9 TGTGCCAGCAGCTTCGAAGGGACCCCGGGCTATCAGCCCCAGCATTTT CASSFEGTPGYQPQHF
TRBD1 many TRBJ2-5 TRBV7-9 TGTGCCAGCAGCTTTGGTTCTTCGCGACTCCGGGACAGGGGGCGTCAAGAGACCCAGTACTTC CASSFGSSRLRDRGRQETQYF
- many TRBJ1-2 TRBV5-4 TGTGCCAGCAGCTCCCCCCCTTGGGGGGCGGCGGTAGGCTATGGCTACACCTTC CASSSPPWGAAVGYGYTF
TRBD2 many TRBJ2-7 TRBV6-5 TGTGCCAGTTCTAGCGGGAGGAGCGAGCAGTACTTC CASSSGRSEQYF
- few TRBJ2-1 TRBV29-1 TGCAGCGTTGTGAAGAGTAACCAAAGGAATGAGCAGTTCTTC CSVVKSNQRNEQFF
TRBD2 many TRBJ2-5 TRBV7-9 TGTGCCAGCAGCCGAGCGGGGGGGCCGGAGACCCAGTACTTC CASSRAGGPETQYF
TRBD2 medium-sized TRBJ2-2 TRBV29-1 TGCAGCGCCAAGATATTAGCGGGGGGCTCCGGGGAGCTGTTTTTT CSAKILAGGSGELFF
- few TRBJ1-1 TRBV6-5 TGTGCCAGCATGCGGGACACTGAAGCTTTCTTT CASMRDTEAFF
TRBD1 many TRBJ1-6 TRBV3-1 TGTGCCAGCAGCCACCAACAGGGGAGAAGCTCCTATAATTCACCCCTCCACTTT CASSHQQGRSSYNSPLHF
- many TRBJ2-3 TRBV6-1 TGTGCCAGCAGTGAAAGTTGGGCGGGCACAGATACGCAGTATTTT CASSESWAGTDTQYF
TRBD2 - TRBJ2-2 TRBV11-2 TGTGCCAGCAGCTCTCTAAGCGGGAGGGCTGTCGCCGGGGAGCTGTTTTTT CASSSLSGRAVAGELFF
- many TRBJ2-6 TRBV5-4 TGTGCCAGCAGCTTGGGGGGGGCTGGGGCCAACGTCCTGACTTTC CASSLGGAGANVLTF
- many TRBJ1-2 TRBV5-1 TGCGCCAGCAGCTTGACAAACGGACAAACTAACTATGGCTACACCTTC CASSLTNGQTNYGYTF
- many TRBJ2-7 TRBV7-8 TGTGCCAGCAGCTCGGGACCTAGCTCCGGCGAGCAGTACTTC CASSSGPSSGEQYF
- medium-sized TRBJ2-2 TRBV29-1 TGCAGCGTTGATCGGCAAAACACCGGGGAGCTGTTTTTT CSVDRQNTGELFF
TRBD1 many TRBJ2-5 TRBV6-2/TRBV6-3 TGTGCCAGCAGTTTGGGGGACAGATACTTTGGAGAGACCCAGTACTTC CASSLGDRYFGETQYF
- few TRBJ2-7 TRBV7-2 TGTGCCAGCAGCATAGGAGGGTACGAGCAGTACTTC CASSIGGYEQYF
TRBD2 many TRBJ2-1 TRBV27 TGTGCCAGCAGCACTGGCGGACTAGCGGGAGCGCTCTCCTACAATGAGCAGTTCTTC CASSTGGLAGALSYNEQFF
TRBD1 many TRBJ2-7 TRBV5-6 TGTGCCAGCAGCTACTACACAGGGGCTAACGAGCAGTACTTC CASSYYTGANEQYF
- - TRBJ2-5 TRBV7-2 TGTGCCAGCAGCTTGGGGTTTCAAGAGACCCAGTACTTC CASSLGFQETQYF
- many TRBJ1-6 TRBV3-2 TGTGCCAGCACCACAAGGGAGGGTAGGACATGGACCGATTCACCCCTCCACTTT CASTTREGRTWTDSPLHF
- many TRBJ2-6 TRBV20-1 TGCAGTGCCAATACACCTGGGGCCAACGTCCTGACTTTC CSANTPGANVLTF
TRBD2 many TRBJ2-2 TRBV10-3 TGTGCCATCAGCTCTAGCGGGGGGAACACCGGGGAGCTGTTTTTT CAISSSGGNTGELFF
- many TRBJ1-1 TRBV5-1 TGCGCCAGCAGCTCCGGAGTCGGCACTGAAGCTTTCTTT CASSSGVGTEAFF
- many TRBJ1-4 TRBV16 TGTGCCAGCAGCCAACAGTCCGAAAAACTGTTTTTT CASSQQSEKLFF
- many TRBJ2-3 TRBV7-2 TGTGCCAGCAGCTTAGATGGCAGGGGTAGCACAGATACGCAGTATTTT CASSLDGRGSTDTQYF
TRBD2 many TRBJ2-1 TRBV20-1 TGCAGTGCTAGAGATCGGAGCGGGGGGGCTTGGAATGAGCAGTTCTTC CSARDRSGGAWNEQFF
TRBD2 many TRBJ2-5 TRBV7-2 TGTGCCAGCAGCTTAGTAGCGGGAAACCAAGAGACCCAGTACTTC CASSLVAGNQETQYF
TRBD1 - TRBJ1-2 TRBV7-9 TGTGTCAGCAGCTTAGAAGGGACAGGGGCCGGCAGCTATGGCTACACCTTC CVSSLEGTGAGSYGYTF
- many TRBJ2-2 TRBV11-2 TGTGCCAGCAGCCCACGAGCGGGCACTTCCACCGGGGAGCTGTTTTTT CASSPRAGTSTGELFF
- many TRBJ1-1 TRBV5-1 TGCGCCAGCAGCTTGGAAGGGCGCACTGAAGCTTTCTTT CASSLEGRTEAFF
TRBD2 many TRBJ2-1 TRBV7-9 TGTGCCAGCAGCGTAACCGGGACTAGCGGGAGGGTCAGCTCCTACAATGAGCAGTTCTTC CASSVTGTSGRVSSYNEQFF
- - TRBJ2-1 TRBV24-1 TGTGCCACCAGTTCCTCTATCAATGAGCAGTTCTTC CATSSSINEQFF
- many TRBJ2-7 TRBV7-2 TGTGCCAGCAGCTTAGGCAGGGACTGGAGCTACGAGCAGTACTTC CASSLGRDWSYEQYF